This is a list of T cell receptor beta chains from one sample in a study of T-cell memory formation after mild COVID-19. MiXCR was run by TCRdb on the 5' RACE reads, yielding one entry per CDR3 protein. The data show 150,000 to 200,000 distinct CDR3 sequences, more than 9% seen once. The sample taken for sequencing was PBMCs or a T cell subset sorted from them (not recorded which). These receptors all stem from a man between 18 and 29 years old who had mild COVID-19 (a few samples of this study predate the infection). Cell type and time point are not known. Both conserved end residues are part of each CDR3. D genes are given only for firm matches. Only part of the rows carry a size: once, few, many, or a class if the clone is expanded.

TGCGCCAGCAGGGCGGGGATAGGCGGGCCAACTGACTATGGCTACACCTTC | CASRAGIGGPTDYGYTF | NA | TRBV5-1 | NA | TRBJ1-2
TGCAGTGCTAGAACTCCCATGAGGGCAGGGACCTACTCTGGGGCCAACGTCCTGACTTTC | CSARTPMRAGTYSGANVLTF | few | TRBV20-1 | NA | TRBJ2-6
TGTGCCAGTAGGAAACAGGGGGATACGCAGTATTTT | CASRKQGDTQYF | NA | TRBV6-6 | TRBD1 | TRBJ2-3
TGTGCCTGTGCCGGGGGCCTAAGCAATCAGCCCCAGCATTTT | CACAGGLSNQPQHF | NA | TRBV30 | NA | TRBJ1-5
TGCGCCAGCAGCTTGGCGGGGGGAGGTTCACCCCTCCACTTT | CASSLAGGGSPLHF | NA | TRBV5-1 | NA | TRBJ1-6
TGCGCCAGCAGCCAAGATATGACGGGGGGGCAAGATACGCAGTATTTT | CASSQDMTGGQDTQYF | NA | TRBV4-3 | TRBD2 | TRBJ2-3
TGCAGTGCTAGAGACCAGGATCAGCCCCAGCATTTT | CSARDQDQPQHF | few | TRBV20-1 | NA | TRBJ1-5
TGTGCCAGCAGTGTAGGGTCGGGGTACGAAGAGACCCAGTACTTC | CASSVGSGYEETQYF | once | TRBV2 | NA | TRBJ2-5
TGTGCCAGCAGCTCTGGGACAGGGGCCGGCTACACCTTC | CASSSGTGAGYTF | NA | TRBV7-6 | TRBD1 | TRBJ1-2
TGCAGTGCTAGCCCCCCCACCTCGAACACTGAAGCTTTCTTT | CSASPPTSNTEAFF | many | TRBV20-1 | NA | TRBJ1-1
TGTGCCAGCATTCTATCGCCGGGACAGGGATTAAATGAGCAGTTCTTC | CASILSPGQGLNEQFF | NA | TRBV6-6 | TRBD1 | TRBJ2-1
TGTGCCAGCAGCTTAGCCGGACAGGGGACAGGCTACACCTTC | CASSLAGQGTGYTF | many | TRBV7-8 | TRBD1 | TRBJ1-2
TGCGCCAGCAGCCTCGACAGTCTAAATTCACCCCTCCACTTT | CASSLDSLNSPLHF | NA | TRBV5-1 | NA | TRBJ1-6
TGCGCCAGCAGCCAAGATCTCGGGCGGGGAGATACGCAGTATTTT | CASSQDLGRGDTQYF | NA | TRBV4-3 | NA | TRBJ2-3
TGTGCCAGCAGTTACGTTGCGGAACAGCCCCAGCATTTT | CASSYVAEQPQHF | few | TRBV6-5 | NA | TRBJ1-5
TGTGCCAGCAGTTTAAGGACAGGCGGTTACAATGAGCAGTTCTTC | CASSLRTGGYNEQFF | many | TRBV12-3/TRBV12-4 | TRBD1 | TRBJ2-1
TGTGCCACCAGCAGGGGTTTGAGTACCGGAGAGACCCAGTACTTC | CATSRGLSTGETQYF | NA | TRBV15 | NA | TRBJ2-5
TGCGCCAGCAGCTCCCCTACCACAGATACGCAGTATTTT | CASSSPTTDTQYF | many | TRBV5-1 | NA | TRBJ2-3
TGCAGTGCTAGAAGACAGGGGGTTCAGACCCAGCATTTT | CSARRQGVQTQHF | NA | TRBV20-1 | TRBD1 | TRBJ1-5
TGTGCCAGCAGTTACTCGACCGCGGGGTGGGAAAAGACCCAGTACTTC | CASSYSTAGWEKTQYF | few | TRBV6-5 | NA | TRBJ2-5
TGTGCCAGCAGCGTAGCAACAGGGCGACAGGAAGGGGGGAATGAAAAACTGTTTTTT | CASSVATGRQEGGNEKLFF | NA | TRBV9 | NA | TRBJ1-4
TGTGCCAGCAGTTTAGGACCGGGGCCCCGCACAGATACGCAGTATTTT | CASSLGPGPRTDTQYF | NA | TRBV6-5 | NA | TRBJ2-3
TGTGCCAGCTCACCACCGTCGGCAGGGTCCGATACGCAGTATTTT | CASSPPSAGSDTQYF | NA | TRBV18 | NA | TRBJ2-3